This T cell receptor beta chain came from a study of regulatory T cells in long-lasting Graves disease. Study as a whole: Positivity for TSH receptor antibodies plus over 5 years of antithyroid drugs meant persistent Graves' disease.

Sequencing libraries for TCR beta were prepared with iRepertoire HTBI primers and Arm-PCR of CDR3 regions. Using its own MiXCR run on the multiplex PCR reads, TCRdb lists one record per CDR3 protein. In the table there are approximately 360,000 distinct CDR3 sequences, approximately 23% of which are singletons. Study-wide findings and caveats: With 2,500 to 3,500 shared public clonotypes, persistent patients exceeded new patients, who shared about a thousand. It was in persistent disease that TRBV28, TRBJ1-2 and TRBJ2-5 were favored. TCR diversity was lower in persistent than newly diagnosed Graves' disease.

Per the germline V gene, CDR1 is DFQATT and CDR2 is SNEGSKA (reference sequence). The ends were cut back, 4 bases at V and 1 base at J, with 10 bases in the middle. CDR3 length: 14 amino acids. The time point: persistent/refractory GD, antithyroid drugs over 5 years with positive TRAb. Extracted RNA from PBMCs served as the source of the TCR library. In regard to this clonotype: The antigen is unknown.

The origin of this receptor is a woman aged 40 to 55 with Graves disease. Source: peripheral blood mononuclear cells (PBMCs), taken when the disease was refractory, from a patient treated with antithyroid drugs. The V and J genes are TRBV20-1 and TRBJ2-2; possibly TRBD1 or TRBD2 for D (5 bases each). This CDR3 reads CSATGTVNTGELFF. The DNA for the CDR3 is TGCAGTGCTACCGGGACGGTGAACACCGGGGAGCTGTTTTTT.